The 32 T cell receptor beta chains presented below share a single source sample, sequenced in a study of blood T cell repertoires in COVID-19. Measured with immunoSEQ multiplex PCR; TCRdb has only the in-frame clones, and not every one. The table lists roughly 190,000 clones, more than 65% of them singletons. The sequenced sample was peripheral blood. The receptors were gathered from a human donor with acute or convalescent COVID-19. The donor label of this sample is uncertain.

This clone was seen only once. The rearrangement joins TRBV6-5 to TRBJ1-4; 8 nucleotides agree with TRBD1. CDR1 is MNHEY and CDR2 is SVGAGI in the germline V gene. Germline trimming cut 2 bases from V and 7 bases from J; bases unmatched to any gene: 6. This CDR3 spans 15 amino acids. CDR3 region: CASSYDRGIGEKLFF. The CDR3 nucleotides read TGTGCCAGCAGTTACGACAGGGGAATCGGTGAAAAACTGTTTTTT.

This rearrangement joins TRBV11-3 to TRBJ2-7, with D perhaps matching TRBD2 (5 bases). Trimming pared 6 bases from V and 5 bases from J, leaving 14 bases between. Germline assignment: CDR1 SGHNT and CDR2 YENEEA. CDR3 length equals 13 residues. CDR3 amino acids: CASSAGPTNEQYF. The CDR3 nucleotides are TGTGCCAGCAGTGCGGGCCCGACCAACGAGCAGTACTTC.

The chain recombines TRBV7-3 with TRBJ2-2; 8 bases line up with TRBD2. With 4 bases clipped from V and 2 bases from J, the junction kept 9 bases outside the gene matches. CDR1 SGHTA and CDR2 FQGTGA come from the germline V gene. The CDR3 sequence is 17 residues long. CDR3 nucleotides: TGTGCCAGCAGCTCCCCCCCGGGGGGGTCTAACACCGGGGAGCTGTTTTTT. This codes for CASSSPPGGSNTGELFF.

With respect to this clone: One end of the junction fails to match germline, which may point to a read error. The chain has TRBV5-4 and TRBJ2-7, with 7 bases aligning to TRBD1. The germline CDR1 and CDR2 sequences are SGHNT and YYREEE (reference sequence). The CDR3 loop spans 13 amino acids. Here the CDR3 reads CASSLDRKNEQYF. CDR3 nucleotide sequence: TGTGCCAGCAGTTTGGACAGGAAGAACGAGCAGTACTTC.

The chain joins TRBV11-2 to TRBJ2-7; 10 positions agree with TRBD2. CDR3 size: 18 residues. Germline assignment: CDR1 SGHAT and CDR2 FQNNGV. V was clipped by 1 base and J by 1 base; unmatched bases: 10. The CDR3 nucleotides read TGTGCCAGCAGCTTAGGCCCCCCGACTAGCGGGCAGTCCTACGAGCAGTACTTC. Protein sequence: CASSLGPPTSGQSYEQYF.

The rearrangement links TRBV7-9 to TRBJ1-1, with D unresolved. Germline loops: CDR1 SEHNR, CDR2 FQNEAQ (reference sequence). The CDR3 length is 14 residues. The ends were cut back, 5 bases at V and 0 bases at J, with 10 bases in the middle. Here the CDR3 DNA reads TGTGCCAGCAGCGTGCCTATTATGAACACTGAAGCTTTCTTT. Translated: CASSVPIMNTEAFF.

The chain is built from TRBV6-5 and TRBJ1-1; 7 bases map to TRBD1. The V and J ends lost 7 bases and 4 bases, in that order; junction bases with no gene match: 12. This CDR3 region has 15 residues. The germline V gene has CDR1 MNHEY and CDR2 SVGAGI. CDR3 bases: TGTGCCAGCAAGCCGACGACAGGGTCGGTCACTGAAGCTTTCTTT. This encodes CASKPTTGSVTEAFF.

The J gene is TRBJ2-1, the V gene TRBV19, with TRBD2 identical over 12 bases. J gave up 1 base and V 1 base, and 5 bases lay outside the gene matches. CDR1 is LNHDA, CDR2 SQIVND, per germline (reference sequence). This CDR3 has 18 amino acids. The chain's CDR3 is CASSIGLAGGPSYNEQFF. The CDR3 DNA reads TGTGCCAGTAGTATAGGCCTAGCGGGGGGGCCTTCCTACAATGAGCAGTTCTTC. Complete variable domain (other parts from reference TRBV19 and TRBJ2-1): DGGITQSPKYLFRKEGQNVTLSCEQNLNHDAMYWYRQDPGQGLRLIYYSQIVNDFQKGDIAEGYSVSREKKESFPLTVTSAQKNPTAFYLCASSIGLAGGPSYNEQFFGPGTRLTVL.

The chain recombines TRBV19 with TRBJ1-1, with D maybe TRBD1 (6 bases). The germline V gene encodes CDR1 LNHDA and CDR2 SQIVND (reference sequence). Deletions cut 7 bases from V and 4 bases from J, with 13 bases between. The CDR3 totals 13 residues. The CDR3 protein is CASNTRTVTEAFF. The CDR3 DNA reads TGTGCCAGTAATACCCGGACAGTCACTGAAGCTTTCTTT.

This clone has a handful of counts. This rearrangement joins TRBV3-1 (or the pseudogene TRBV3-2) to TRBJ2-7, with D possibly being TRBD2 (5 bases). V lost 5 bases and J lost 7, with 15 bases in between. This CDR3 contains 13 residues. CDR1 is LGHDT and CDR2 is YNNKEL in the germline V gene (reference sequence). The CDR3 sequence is CASSKTRLSEQYF. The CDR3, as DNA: TGTGCCAGCAGCAAAACTAGGCTTTCTGAGCAGTACTTC.

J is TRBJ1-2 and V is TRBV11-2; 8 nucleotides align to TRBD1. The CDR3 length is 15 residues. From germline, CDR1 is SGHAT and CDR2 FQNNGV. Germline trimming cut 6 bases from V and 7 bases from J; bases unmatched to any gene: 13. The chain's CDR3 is CASRQGQGASRGYTF. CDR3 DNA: TGTGCCAGCAGGCAGGGGCAGGGGGCGAGCCGTGGCTACACCTTC.

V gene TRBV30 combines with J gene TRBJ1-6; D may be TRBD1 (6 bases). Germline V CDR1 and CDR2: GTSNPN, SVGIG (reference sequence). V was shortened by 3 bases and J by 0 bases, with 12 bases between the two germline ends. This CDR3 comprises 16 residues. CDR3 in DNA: TGTGCCTGGAGCCATACAGGGAGCTCCTATAATTCACCCCTCCACTTT. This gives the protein CAWSHTGSSYNSPLHF. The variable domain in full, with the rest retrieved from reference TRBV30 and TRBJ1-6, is SQTIHQWPATLVQPVGSPLSLECTVEGTSNPNLYWYRQAAGRGLQLLFYSVGIGQISSEVPQNLSASRPQDRQFILSSKKLLLSDSGFYLCAWSHTGSSYNSPLHFGNGTRLTVT.

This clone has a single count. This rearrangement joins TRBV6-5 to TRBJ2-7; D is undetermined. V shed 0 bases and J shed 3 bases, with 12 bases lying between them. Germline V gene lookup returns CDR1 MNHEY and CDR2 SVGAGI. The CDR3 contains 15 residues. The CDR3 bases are TGTGCCAGCAGTTACTCCTCTAGACCAAGCTACGAGCAGTACTTC. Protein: CASSYSSRPSYEQYF.

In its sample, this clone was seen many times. CDR3 residues: CASREGSRELFF. DNA for the CDR3: TGTGCCAGCAGGGAGGGCAGTCGAGAGCTGTTTTTT. This chain joins TRBV2 and TRBJ2-2, with a possible D match to TRBD2 (6 bases). CDR3 length: 12 amino acids. V was cut by 6 bases and J by 11 bases, with 13 bases left in between. Germline values: CDR1 SNHLY, CDR2 FYNNEI.

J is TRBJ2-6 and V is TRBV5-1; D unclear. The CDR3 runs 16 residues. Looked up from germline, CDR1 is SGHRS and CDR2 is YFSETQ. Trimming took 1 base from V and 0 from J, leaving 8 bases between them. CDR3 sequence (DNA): TGCGCCAGCAGCTTGAATGACTTCTCTGGGGCCAACGTCCTGACTTTC. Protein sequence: CASSLNDFSGANVLTF. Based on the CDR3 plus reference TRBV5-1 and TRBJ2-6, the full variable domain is KAGVTQTPRYLIKTRGQQVTLSCSPISGHRSVSWYQQTPGQGLQFLFEYFSETQRNKGNFPGRFSGRQFSNSRSEMNVSTLELGDSALYLCASSLNDFSGANVLTFGAGSRLTVL.

The CDR3 loop reads CASSIVAGDSYNEQFF. The CDR3 DNA is TGTGCCAGTAGTATAGTAGCGGGGGATTCCTACAATGAGCAGTTCTTC. V and J are TRBV19 and TRBJ2-1, with TRBD2 matching over 9 bases. The germline V gene has CDR1 LNHDA and CDR2 SQIVND (reference sequence). CDR3 size: 16 residues. V shed 1 base, J shed 1 base, and the junction held 2 bases outside the gene matches.

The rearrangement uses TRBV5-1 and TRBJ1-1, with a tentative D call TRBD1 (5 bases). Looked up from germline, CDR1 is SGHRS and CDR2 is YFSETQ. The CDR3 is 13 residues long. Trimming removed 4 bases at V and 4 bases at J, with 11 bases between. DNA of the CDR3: TGCGCCAGCAGCATCAGGGAAGGCACTGAAGCTTTCTTT. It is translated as CASSIREGTEAFF. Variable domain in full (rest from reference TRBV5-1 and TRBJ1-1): KAGVTQTPRYLIKTRGQQVTLSCSPISGHRSVSWYQQTPGQGLQFLFEYFSETQRNKGNFPGRFSGRQFSNSRSEMNVSTLELGDSALYLCASSIREGTEAFFGQGTRLTVV.

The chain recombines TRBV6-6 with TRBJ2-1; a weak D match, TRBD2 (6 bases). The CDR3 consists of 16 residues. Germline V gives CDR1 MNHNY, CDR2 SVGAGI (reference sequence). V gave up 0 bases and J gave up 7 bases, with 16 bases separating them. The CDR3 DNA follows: TGTGCCAGCAGTTACTCCACCGGGAGCGCCGGGAATGAGCAGTTCTTC. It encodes CASSYSTGSAGNEQFF.

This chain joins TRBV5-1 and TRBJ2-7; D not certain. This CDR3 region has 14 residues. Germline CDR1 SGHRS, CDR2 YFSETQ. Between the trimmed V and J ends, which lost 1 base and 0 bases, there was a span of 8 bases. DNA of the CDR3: TGCGCCAGCAGCTTGTATGGTAGCTCCTACGAGCAGTACTTC. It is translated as CASSLYGSSYEQYF.

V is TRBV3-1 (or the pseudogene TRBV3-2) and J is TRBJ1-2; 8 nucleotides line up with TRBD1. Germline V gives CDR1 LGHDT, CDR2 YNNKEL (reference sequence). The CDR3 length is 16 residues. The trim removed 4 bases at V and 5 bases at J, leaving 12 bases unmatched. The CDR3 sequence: CASSPSFGQGLYGYTF. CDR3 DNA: TGTGCCAGCAGCCCGAGCTTCGGACAGGGATTATATGGCTACACCTTC.

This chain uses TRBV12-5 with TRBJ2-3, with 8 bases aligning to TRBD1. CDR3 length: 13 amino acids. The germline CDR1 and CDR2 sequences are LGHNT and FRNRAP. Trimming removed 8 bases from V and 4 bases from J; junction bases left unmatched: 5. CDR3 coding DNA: TGTGCTAGTCCGACAGGGGAGGCAGATACGCAGTATTTT. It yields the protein CASPTGEADTQYF. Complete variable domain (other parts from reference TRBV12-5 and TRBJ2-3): DARVTQTPRHKVTEMGQEVTMRCQPILGHNTVFWYRQTMMQGLELLAYFRNRAPLDDSGMPKDRFSAEMPDATLATLKIQPSEPRDSAVYFCASPTGEADTQYFGPGTRLTVL.

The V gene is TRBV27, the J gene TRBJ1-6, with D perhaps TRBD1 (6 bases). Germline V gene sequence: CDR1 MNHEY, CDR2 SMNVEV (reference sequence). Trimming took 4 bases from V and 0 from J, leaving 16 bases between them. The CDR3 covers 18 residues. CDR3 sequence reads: CASSSAPPGDSYNSPLHF. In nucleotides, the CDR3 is TGTGCCAGCAGTTCCGCCCCCCCAGGGGACTCCTATAATTCACCCCTCCACTTT.

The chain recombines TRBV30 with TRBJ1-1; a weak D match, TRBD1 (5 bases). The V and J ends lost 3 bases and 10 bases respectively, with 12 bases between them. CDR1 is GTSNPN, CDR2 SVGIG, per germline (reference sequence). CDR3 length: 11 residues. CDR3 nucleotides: TGTGCCTGGAGGTTGGGGGAGGGAGCTTTCTTT. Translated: CAWRLGEGAFF.

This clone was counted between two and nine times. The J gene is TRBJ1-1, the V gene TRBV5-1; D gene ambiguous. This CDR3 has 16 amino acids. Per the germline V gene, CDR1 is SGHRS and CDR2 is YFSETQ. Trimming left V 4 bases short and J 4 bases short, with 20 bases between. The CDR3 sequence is CASSPRESSVGTEAFF. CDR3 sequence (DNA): TGCGCCAGCAGCCCTCGGGAGAGTTCGGTGGGCACTGAAGCTTTCTTT.

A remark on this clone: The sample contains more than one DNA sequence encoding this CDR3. The CDR3, as DNA: TGCGCCAGCAGCTTGCGGGAGACAGATACGCAGTATTTT. Translated, it gives CASSLRETDTQYF. The chain joins TRBV5-1 to TRBJ2-3; a weak D match, TRBD2 (6 bases). The CDR3 extends over 13 amino acids. V was cut by 1 base and J by 3 bases, with 6 bases left in between. The V gene's germline CDR1 is SGHRS and CDR2 YFSETQ.

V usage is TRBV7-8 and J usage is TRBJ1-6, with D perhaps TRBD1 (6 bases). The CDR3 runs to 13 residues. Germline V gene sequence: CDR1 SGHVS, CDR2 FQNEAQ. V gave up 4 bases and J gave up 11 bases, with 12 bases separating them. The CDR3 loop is CASSSDRPAPLHF. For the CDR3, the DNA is TGTGCCAGCAGCTCCGACAGGCCGGCACCCCTCCACTTT. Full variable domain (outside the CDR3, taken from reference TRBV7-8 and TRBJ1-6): GAGVSQSPRYKVAKRGQDVALRCDPISGHVSLFWYQQALGQGPEFLTYFQNEAQLDKSGLPSDRFFAERPEGSVSTLKIQRTQQEDSAVYLCASSSDRPAPLHFGNGTRLTVT.

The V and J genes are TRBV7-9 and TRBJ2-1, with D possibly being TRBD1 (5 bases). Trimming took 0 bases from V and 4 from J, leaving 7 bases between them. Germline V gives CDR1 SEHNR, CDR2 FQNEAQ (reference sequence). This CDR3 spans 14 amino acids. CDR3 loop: CASSLAGPYNEQFF. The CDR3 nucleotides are TGTGCCAGCAGCTTAGCGGGGCCTTACAATGAGCAGTTCTTC.

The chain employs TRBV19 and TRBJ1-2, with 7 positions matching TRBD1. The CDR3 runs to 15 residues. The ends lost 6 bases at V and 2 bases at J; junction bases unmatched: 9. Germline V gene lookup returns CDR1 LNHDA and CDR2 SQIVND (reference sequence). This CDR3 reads CASSAGTDTNYGYTF. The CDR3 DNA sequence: TGTGCCAGTAGCGCCGGGACAGACACCAACTATGGCTACACCTTC. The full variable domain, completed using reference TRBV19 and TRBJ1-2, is DGGITQSPKYLFRKEGQNVTLSCEQNLNHDAMYWYRQDPGQGLRLIYYSQIVNDFQKGDIAEGYSVSREKKESFPLTVTSAQKNPTAFYLCASSAGTDTNYGYTFGSGTRLTVV.

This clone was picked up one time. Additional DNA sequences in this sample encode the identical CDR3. The CDR3 DNA follows: TGTGCCAGTAGTGCCGGGACAGGGACCTACGAGCAGTACTTC. Translation gives CASSAGTGTYEQYF. The rearrangement links TRBV19 to TRBJ2-7; 9 nucleotides line up with TRBD1. This CDR3 is built from 14 residues. CDR1 LNHDA and CDR2 SQIVND come from the germline V gene (reference sequence). The V and J ends lost 5 bases and 2 bases, in that order; junction bases with no gene match: 4.

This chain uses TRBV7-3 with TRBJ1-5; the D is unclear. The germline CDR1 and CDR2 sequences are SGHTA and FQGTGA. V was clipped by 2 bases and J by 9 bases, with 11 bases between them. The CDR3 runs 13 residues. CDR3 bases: TGTGCCAGCAGCTTAGCGTTCGGTTTGCCCCAGCATTTT. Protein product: CASSLAFGLPQHF. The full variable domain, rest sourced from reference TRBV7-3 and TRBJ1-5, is GAGVSQTPSNKVTEKGKYVELRCDPISGHTALYWYRQSLGQGPEFLIYFQGTGAADDSGLPNDRFFAVRPEGSVSTLKIQRTERGDSAVYLCASSLAFGLPQHFGDGTRLSIL.

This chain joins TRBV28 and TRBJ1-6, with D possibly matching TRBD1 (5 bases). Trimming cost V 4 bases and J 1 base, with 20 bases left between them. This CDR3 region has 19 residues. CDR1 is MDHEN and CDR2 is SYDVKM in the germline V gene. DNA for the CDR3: TGTGCCAGCAGTTCCCTAAAGTTAGGGGTCGGGTCCTATAATTCACCCCTCCACTTT. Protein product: CASSSLKLGVGSYNSPLHF.

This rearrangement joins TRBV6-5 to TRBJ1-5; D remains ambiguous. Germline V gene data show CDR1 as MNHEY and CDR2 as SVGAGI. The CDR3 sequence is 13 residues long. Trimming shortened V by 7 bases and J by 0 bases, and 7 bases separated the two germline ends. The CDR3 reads CASTSGSNQPQHF. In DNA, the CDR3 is TGTGCCAGCACCTCAGGTAGCAATCAGCCCCAGCATTTT.